Below are 28 T cell receptor beta chains sequenced from a single sample in a study of PD-1 blockade in classical Hodgkin lymphoma. Sequencing was performed with immunoSEQ multiplex PCR; in TCRdb, only in-frame clones are kept and a portion is missing. The table lists tens of thousands of clones, 70% of them singletons. Each patient's relapse followed autologous stem cell transplantation, and brentuximab vedotin exposure varied. Sequencing used peripheral blood mononuclear cells (PBMCs), obtained before the second cycle of nivolumab. These receptors were taken from a human donor with classical Hodgkin lymphoma.

The gene calls are TRBV5-6 and TRBJ2-3, with D perhaps given as TRBD1 or TRBD2 (5 bases each). Germline CDR1 is SGHDT and CDR2 is YYEEEE. CDR3 size: 16 residues. V dropped 4 bases and J dropped 2 bases, with 17 bases sitting between them. As DNA, the CDR3 is TGTGCCAGCAGCCAACGACTCAGGGAGTTCACAGATACGCAGTATTTT. This translates into CASSQRLREFTDTQYF.

CDR3 DNA sequence: TGTGCCAGCAGCTCGACTAGCGGACGATACGAGCAGTACTTC. Encoded protein: CASSSTSGRYEQYF. The chain carries TRBV7-2 and TRBJ2-7; TRBD2 aligns across 9 bases. The J segment lost 4 bases and the V segment lost 4 bases, leaving 5 bases of the junction unmatched. Germline V CDR1 and CDR2: SGHTA, FQGNSA. The CDR3 has 14 amino acids.

The rearrangement links TRBV28 to TRBJ1-5; D is perhaps TRBD1 (6 bases). V was trimmed by 3 bases and J by 4 bases, leaving 16 bases between them. Germline CDR1 reads MDHEN; CDR2 reads SYDVKM. The CDR3 loop spans 16 amino acids. CDR3 coding DNA: TGTGCCAGCAGTTTGAGGGCAGGGGCGAGAAATCAGCCCCAGCATTTT. Protein product: CASSLRAGARNQPQHF.

V and J are TRBV28 and TRBJ2-1; D perhaps matches TRBD2 (5 bases). CDR1 and CDR2 from the germline V gene are MDHEN and SYDVKM. The length of the CDR3 is 15 residues. The ends were cut back, 1 base at V and 7 bases at J, with 14 bases in the middle. CDR3 sequence reads: CASSLSFRGWNEQFF. The CDR3 DNA is TGTGCCAGCAGTTTATCCTTTCGGGGATGGAATGAGCAGTTCTTC.

The count of this clone is one. The chain is built from TRBV6-6 and TRBJ1-1; no clear D gene. The V and J ends lost 6 bases and 4 bases respectively, with 12 bases between them. The CDR3 has 13 amino acids. The germline gives CDR1 MNHNY, CDR2 SVGAGI (reference sequence). This CDR3 reads CASSVGWGTEAFF. CDR3 DNA: TGTGCCAGCAGCGTGGGATGGGGCACTGAAGCTTTCTTT.

The gene calls are TRBV2 and TRBJ2-1; 9 bases line up with TRBD1. The CDR3 extends over 16 amino acids. J was trimmed by 4 bases and V by 2 bases; bases with no gene match: 6. Germline CDR1 reads SNHLY; CDR2 reads FYNNEI. The CDR3 DNA sequence: TGTGCCAGCAGTGAACTTGGGACAGGGTTTTACAATGAGCAGTTCTTC. Protein: CASSELGTGFYNEQFF.

This clone was counted a few times. This chain connects TRBV11-3 to TRBJ2-5; the D gene is possibly TRBD1 (6 bases). From germline, CDR1 is SGHNT and CDR2 YENEEA. V was shortened by 6 bases and J by 5 bases, with 13 bases between the two germline ends. CDR3 length: 13 amino acids. The CDR3 spells CASRPMGAETQYF. The CDR3 nucleotides read TGTGCCAGCAGGCCCATGGGGGCGGAGACCCAGTACTTC.

The V call is TRBV7-9, the J call TRBJ2-7; unclear D gene. The CDR3 spans 13 residues. Germline-derived CDR1 and CDR2 are SEHNR and FQNEAQ (reference sequence). Trimming took 1 base from V and 5 from J, leaving 9 bases between them. The CDR3 region is CASSLETPDEQYF. The CDR3 coding sequence is TGTGCCAGCAGCTTAGAAACCCCCGACGAGCAGTACTTC.

Only a few counts were recorded for this clone. This chain joins TRBV19 and TRBJ1-2, with 7 bases fitting TRBD1. CDR1 is LNHDA, CDR2 SQIVND, per germline (reference sequence). V lost 6 bases to trimming and J lost 9 bases; unmatched junction nucleotides: 7. The CDR3 is 12 residues long. CDR3 sequence: CASSPRQGSYTF. CDR3 in DNA: TGTGCCAGTAGCCCAAGACAGGGTAGCTACACCTTC.

This clone was counted once. The genes are TRBV21-1 and TRBJ2-3; the listed D gene, TRBD2, was not tested against the DNA. TRBV21-1 is designated a pseudogene. This CDR3 is built from 12 residues. The CDR3 is CASRNGGDTQYF. The CDR3 DNA reads as TGTGCCAGCAGGAACGGCGGAGATACGCAGTATTTT.

This rearrangement joins TRBV6-1 to TRBJ2-7; the D gene could be TRBD1 or TRBD2 (5 bases each). There are 15 residues in the CDR3. Trimming took off 6 bases at V and 1 base at J, with 16 bases between the two ends. Germline values: CDR1 MNHNS, CDR2 SASEGT. The CDR3 reads CASRRGVESSYEQYF. For the CDR3, the DNA is TGTGCCAGCAGGAGGGGAGTGGAATCGTCCTACGAGCAGTACTTC.

The CDR3: CASSSGVGEGEETQYF. Here the CDR3 DNA reads TGCGCCAGCAGTAGCGGGGTTGGAGAAGGGGAAGAGACCCAGTACTTC. The V gene is TRBV5-1, the J gene TRBJ2-5, with 8 bases lining up with TRBD2. Germline-derived CDR1 and CDR2 are SGHRS and YFSETQ. V gave up 5 bases and J gave up 3 bases; unmatched junction bases: 12. There are 16 residues in the CDR3.

On this clone itself: An end of the junction differs from the germline gene, which may be a read error. This chain uses TRBV7-2 with TRBJ1-2; tentative D call: TRBD1 (6 bases). The CDR3 is 13 amino acids. The germline V gene encodes CDR1 SGHTA and CDR2 FQGNSA. DNA of the CDR3: TGTGCCAGCAGCTCGGGACCCAGGGGCCACAGCAACTTC. It encodes CASSSGPRGHSNF.

V is TRBV27 and J is TRBJ2-5; 8 bases line up with TRBD2. CDR3 length equals 13 residues. J gave up 5 bases and V 3 bases, and 2 bases lay outside the gene matches. The germline gives CDR1 MNHEY, CDR2 SMNVEV (reference sequence). In DNA form, the CDR3 reads TGTGCCAGCAGTTTTTTAGCGGGGGAGACCCAGTACTTC. Translated, it gives CASSFLAGETQYF.

By sample fraction, this clone is medium-sized. The rearrangement links TRBV7-9 to TRBJ1-1; D gene unclear. CDR3 size: 12 residues. Between the trimmed V and J ends, which lost 1 base and 7 bases, there was a span of 7 bases. Germline CDR1 reads SEHNR; CDR2 reads FQNEAQ (reference sequence). The CDR3 region has the DNA TGTGCCAGCAGCTTAGGGCAGCTTGAAGCTTTCTTT. This sequence encodes CASSLGQLEAFF.

The V gene is TRBV7-8, the J gene TRBJ1-6; D might be TRBD1 (5 bases). Germline V gene sequence: CDR1 SGHVS, CDR2 FQNEAQ. V was shortened by 4 bases and J by 6 bases, with 16 bases between the two germline ends. This CDR3 has 16 amino acids. DNA for the CDR3: TGTGCCAGCAGCTGGGAAGTGGGCAGGGTTAATTCACCCCTCCACTTT. Translation: CASSWEVGRVNSPLHF.

The genes are TRBV11-2 and TRBJ2-3; TRBD1 is a possible D gene (5 bases). The germline CDR1 and CDR2 sequences are SGHAT and FQNNGV. Trimming took off 1 base at V and 1 base at J, with 6 bases between the two ends. This CDR3 is built from 14 residues. CDR3 sequence reads: CASSLVGGTDTQYF. The CDR3, as DNA: TGTGCCAGCAGCTTAGTAGGGGGCACAGATACGCAGTATTTT.

The rearrangement joins TRBV27 to TRBJ2-7, with D possibly TRBD2 on 6 matching bases. CDR1 is MNHEY, CDR2 SMNVEV, per germline (reference sequence). This CDR3 region has 14 residues. V lost 3 bases and J 6 bases, leaving 15 bases between the germline ends. CDR3 in DNA: TGTGCCAGCAGTTTCGGAAGCGGGCGGGCCGAGCAGTACTTC. Its protein product is CASSFGSGRAEQYF.

The V call is TRBV12-5, the J call TRBJ2-5, with 7 bases matching TRBD2. CDR3 size: 11 residues. CDR1 and CDR2 from the germline V gene are LGHNT and FRNRAP. With V trimmed by 4 bases and J by 9 bases, 2 bases remained unmatched. CDR3 bases: TGTGCTAGTGGTTGGGGAGGGGCCCAGTACTTC. It specifies CASGWGGAQYF.

This chain joins TRBV6-6 and TRBJ1-2; 8 nucleotides line up with TRBD1. In germline, CDR1 is MNHNY, CDR2 SVGAGI (reference sequence). This CDR3 contains 14 residues. The junction had 4 bases not matched to a gene; V was cut back by 6 bases and J by 1 base. CDR3 sequence (DNA): TGTGCCAGCAGCCTGACAGGGGATAACTATGGCTACACCTTC. Translating it yields CASSLTGDNYGYTF.

The chain employs TRBV28 and TRBJ1-5; weak D call: TRBD1 (5 bases). CDR1 is MDHEN and CDR2 is SYDVKM in the germline V gene. There are 18 residues in the CDR3. The germline V and J ends were trimmed by 3 bases and 0 bases, with 18 bases remaining between them. In DNA form, the CDR3 reads TGTGCCAGCAGTTTTGGGCAGGGAGGCCGTTATAGCAATCAGCCCCAGCATTTT. Translated: CASSFGQGGRYSNQPQHF.

This clone was observed at least ten times. The CDR3 sequence: CASSPPGTNYGYTF. In DNA, the CDR3 is TGTGCCAGTAGTCCCCCCGGGACAAACTATGGCTACACCTTC. V gene TRBV19 combines with J gene TRBJ1-2; weak D call: TRBD1 (6 bases). Germline V lookup: CDR1 LNHDA, CDR2 SQIVND (reference sequence). The ends were cut back, 5 bases at V and 2 bases at J, with 12 bases in the middle. The length of the CDR3 is 14 residues. Based on the CDR3 plus reference TRBV19 and TRBJ1-2, the full variable domain is DGGITQSPKYLFRKEGQNVTLSCEQNLNHDAMYWYRQDPGQGLRLIYYSQIVNDFQKGDIAEGYSVSREKKESFPLTVTSAQKNPTAFYLCASSPPGTNYGYTFGSGTRLTVV.

This clone was recorded a few times. For the CDR3, the DNA is TGTGTCAGAAGCTTCGGGACATCTTACGAGCAGTACGTC. It specifies CVRSFGTSYEQYV. This sequence joins TRBV7-5 and TRBJ2-7; TRBD1 is the table's D call and was not checked against the DNA. TRBV7-5 is flagged as a pseudogene. The CDR3 length is 13 residues.

This clone occurred once. Written as DNA, the CDR3 is TGCGCCAGCAGGGCAAACGGGGAGCTGTTTTTT. Protein sequence: CASRANGELFF. The rearrangement joins TRBV5-1 to TRBJ2-2, with D unresolved. V lost 5 bases and J lost 7, with 6 bases in between. The CDR3 consists of 11 residues. Germline V CDR1 and CDR2: SGHRS, YFSETQ.

This rearrangement joins TRBV6-6 to TRBJ2-7, with 14 positions matching TRBD2. Germline lookup yields CDR1 MNHNY and CDR2 SVGAGI (reference sequence). This CDR3 has 14 amino acids. J gave up 5 bases and V 5 bases, and 2 bases lay outside the gene matches. CDR3: CASSPGLAGDEQYF. In DNA, the CDR3 is TGTGCCAGCAGTCCGGGACTAGCGGGGGACGAGCAGTACTTC.

This rearrangement joins TRBV28 to TRBJ2-5; 10 bases are a match to TRBD1. The CDR3 consists of 15 residues. J lost 4 bases, V lost 6 bases, and 8 bases had no gene match. CDR1 is MDHEN and CDR2 is SYDVKM in the germline V gene. In DNA form, the CDR3 reads TGTGCCAGCAGGCGGACAGGGGGGGTAGGAGAGACCCAGTACTTC. This translates into CASRRTGGVGETQYF.

The rearrangement links TRBV28 to TRBJ1-5; D remains ambiguous. Germline CDR1 reads MDHEN; CDR2 reads SYDVKM. The V end lost 6 bases, the J end lost 2 bases, and 5 bases lay between the germline ends. The CDR3 is 12 residues long. Here the CDR3 reads CASRRGNQPQHF. The DNA for the CDR3 is TGTGCCAGCAGGCGTGGCAATCAGCCCCAGCATTTT.

This clone has a single count. The rearrangement joins TRBV12-5 to TRBJ2-2; the D gene could be TRBD1 or TRBD2 (6 bases each). This CDR3 is built from 13 residues. The germline V gene has CDR1 LGHNT and CDR2 FRNRAP. V lost 7 bases and J 4 bases, leaving 10 bases between the germline ends. In DNA form, the CDR3 reads TGTGCTAGTGCGGGGGCGCTCACCGGGGAGCTGTTTTTT. It specifies CASAGALTGELFF.